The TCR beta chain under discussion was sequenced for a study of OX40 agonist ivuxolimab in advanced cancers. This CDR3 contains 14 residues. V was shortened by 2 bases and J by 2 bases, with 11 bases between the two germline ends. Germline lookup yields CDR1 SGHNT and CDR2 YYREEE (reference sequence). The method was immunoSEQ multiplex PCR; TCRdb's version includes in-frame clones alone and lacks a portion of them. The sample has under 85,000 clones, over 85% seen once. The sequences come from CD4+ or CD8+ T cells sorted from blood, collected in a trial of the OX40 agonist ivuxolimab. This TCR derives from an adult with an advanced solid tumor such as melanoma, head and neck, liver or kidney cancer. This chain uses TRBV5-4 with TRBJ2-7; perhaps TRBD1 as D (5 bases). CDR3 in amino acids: CASSFIDRPYEQYF. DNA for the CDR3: TGTGCCAGCAGCTTCATCGACAGACCCTACGAGCAGTACTTC.